This is a list of T cell receptor beta chains from one sample in a study of tumor and adjacent non-tumor tissue in lung cancer. Each CDR3 protein is one row after TCRdb ran MiXCR on the multiplex PCR reads. The sample has more than 75,000 distinct CDR3 sequences, around 86% seen once. Sequencing was carried out using lung tumor tissue. The receptors here all came from a woman aged 45-65 years with non-small cell lung cancer. The CDR3 runs from the conserved cysteine through the conserved F or W. D genes are given only for firm matches. Clone sizes are given selectively: once, few, many, or a class where the clone is expanded.

>.|TRBV20-1|once|TRBJ1-2
CSACYEDYGYTF
TGCAGTGCTTGTTACGAGGATTATGGCTACACCTTC
>TRBD2|TRBV6-1|once|TRBJ2-7
CAGSGDYFEQYF
TGTGCCGGCTCCGGGGACTACTTCGAGCAGTACTTC
>.|TRBV4-3|.|TRBJ1-6
CASSQQQGQYNSPLHF
TGCGCCAGCAGCCAACAACAGGGTCAATATAATTCACCCCTCCACTTT
>TRBD1|TRBV24-1|.|TRBJ2-2
CATSERGGTITGELFF
TGTGCCACCAGCGAGAGAGGGGGCACGATCACCGGGGAGCTGTTTTTT
>.|TRBV7-9|.|TRBJ2-6
CASSPAQDSGANVLTF
TGTGCCAGCAGCCCCGCACAGGACTCTGGGGCCAACGTCTTGACTTTC
>TRBD1|TRBV12-3/TRBV12-4|.|TRBJ1-2
CATSIDRGMNYTF
TGTGCCACCAGCATCGACAGGGGAATGAACTACACCTTC
>.|TRBV6-6|.|TRBJ2-1
CASGPSLVGEQFF
TGTGCCAGCGGCCCCTCCTTGGTGGGTGAGCAGTTCTTC
>.|TRBV14|few|TRBJ2-2
CAGSHTSGRITGELFF
TGTGCCGGCAGCCATACTAGTGGGAGGATCACCGGGGAGCTGTTTTTT
>.|TRBV11-2|.|TRBJ1-3
CASSLTRIQTGNTIYF
TGCGCCAGCAGCTTAACCCGGATTCAGACCGGAAACACCATATATTTT
>.|TRBV12-3/TRBV12-4|once|TRBJ1-1
CTSSLGGSLNTEAFF
TGTACCAGCAGTTTAGGTGGCAGCCTAAACACTGAAGCTTTCTTT
>TRBD2|TRBV20-1|.|TRBJ2-1
CSTTRLASNEEFF
TGTAGTACTACAAGACTAGCTTCGAATGAGGAGTTCTTC
>TRBD1|TRBV5-5|.|TRBJ1-2
CARSTTGTENYGYAF
TGTGCCAGGAGCACGACCGGGACAGAAAACTATGGCTACGCCTTC
>.|TRBV10-3|.|TRBJ2-7
CAISKGGSYEQYF
TGTGCCATCAGTAAGGGCGGATCTTACGAGCAGTACTTC
>TRBD2|TRBV10-2|.|TRBJ2-3
CDSRTSASSTDTQYF
TGTGACAGCAGGACTAGCGCGTCTAGCACAGATACGCAGTATTTT
>TRBD2|TRBV29-1|.|TRBJ2-5
CSVSLAGEHETQYF
TGCAGCGTTTCCTTAGCGGGAGAGCATGAGACCCAGTACTTC
>.|TRBV24-1|.|TRBJ2-5
CATTDVRGETQYF
TGTGCCACCACTGATGTCAGGGGGGAGACACAGTACTTC
>.|TRBV4-1|.|TRBJ1-5
CANSLDQVSNQSQHF
TGCGCCAACAGCCTAGATCAGGTTAGCAATCAGTCCCAGCATTTT
>TRBD1|TRBV6-1|.|TRBJ1-1
CASRDRDRTETLF
TGTGCCAGCAGGGACAGGGATCGCACTGAAACTCTCTTT
>.|TRBV29-1|.|TRBJ2-3
CSATRTISSTDRLYF
TGCAGCGCCACAAGGACTATATCTAGCACCGATAGGCTGTATTTT
>.|TRBV6-5|.|TRBJ2-2
CAGSYGGTGELFF
TGTGCTGGCAGTTACGGGGGCACAGGGGAGCTGTTTTTT
>TRBD2|TRBV20-1|.|TRBJ2-7
CSVRSGGVYEQYF
TGCAGTGTTCGTTCGGGGGGGGTCTACGAACAGTACTTC
>.|TRBV6-6|.|TRBJ2-7
CANSYSRGGTYEQHF
TGTGCCAACAGTTACTCGAGGGGCGGAACCTACGAGCAGCACTTC
>TRBD2|TRBV20-1|.|TRBJ2-7
CSVTGTSGMKYF
TGCAGTGTTACCGGGACTAGCGGGATGAAATACTTC
>TRBD2|TRBV5-5|many|TRBJ2-3
CASSLTSGSTDTQYF
TGTGCCAGCAGCCTAACTAGCGGTAGCACAGATACGCAGTATTTT
>.|TRBV5-6|.|TRBJ2-1
CASSLYGSVRPEYNEEFF
TGTGCCAGCAGCCTATATGGGAGTGTCCGGCCCGAGTACAATGAGGAGTTCTTC
>.|TRBV29-1|.|TRBJ1-3
CSVARESHIHF
TGCAGCGTAGCCCGGGAAAGCCACATACATTTT
>.|TRBV20-1|.|TRBJ1-1
CSACPWTGNTEAFF
TGCAGTGCTTGCCCATGGACGGGGAACACTGAAGCTTTCTTT
>TRBD1|TRBV12-3/TRBV12-4|.|TRBJ1-3
CASRQYRETGQGKRNTIYF
TGTGCCAGTAGACAATATAGGGAGACGGGACAGGGAAAAAGAAACACCATATATTTT
>.|TRBV5-1|few|TRBJ2-5
CASSPAIVSYQETQYF
TGCGCCAGCAGCCCAGCTATCGTGTCTTACCAAGAGACCCAGTACTTC
>.|TRBV2|.|TRBJ2-3
CASSEVDSGRSQYF
TGTGCCAGCAGTGAAGTAGACTCAGGCAGATCGCAGTATTTT
>TRBD1|TRBV5-6|few|TRBJ1-1
CANSLIDREATEAFF
TGTGCCAACAGCTTAATTGACAGGGAGGCCACTGAAGCTTTCTTT
>.|TRBV6-2/TRBV6-3|.|TRBJ1-5
CASNFESVVYVSGLNQPQHF
TGTGCTAGCAATTTCGAATCTGTGGTATATGTCAGCGGTCTTAATCAGCCCCAGCATTTT
>.|TRBV28|.|TRBJ1-1
CASSIRVSIEAFF
TGTGCCAGCAGTATCAGGGTTAGCATTGAAGCTTTCTTT
>.|TRBV11-2|.|TRBJ2-1
CASTPEGPGSFYNEQFF
TGTGCCAGCACCCCAGAGGGCCCGGGAAGCTTCTACAATGAGCAGTTCTTC
>.|TRBV10-3|.|TRBJ2-3
CVTNPTTDTYTQYF
TGTGTCACGAACCCGACGACAGACACATATACGCAGTATTTT
>.|TRBV12-3/TRBV12-4|medium-sized|TRBJ1-5
CASSLGPWPPQHF
TGTGCCAGCAGTTTGGGTCCATGGCCGCCCCAGCATTTT
>.|TRBV28|many|TRBJ2-2
CASSQGHLDTGELFF
TGTGCCAGCAGTCAGGGACATCTCGACACCGGGGAGCTGTTTTTT
>.|TRBV29-1|.|TRBJ2-5
CIVDWQVGETQYF
TGCATCGTTGATTGGCAGGTGGGGGAAACCCAATACTTC
>TRBD2|TRBV20-1|.|TRBJ2-6
CSARISGRVNFGANVVTF
TGCAGTGCTAGGATTAGCGGGAGGGTAAACTTTGGGGCCAACGTCGTGACTTTC
>TRBD2|TRBV20-1|.|TRBJ2-4
CCARVMVSGRSKTIEYF
TGCTGTGCTAGAGTTATGGTGAGCGGGAGGAGTAAAACCATTGAGTACTTC